The entry below gives a single T cell receptor (beta chain) sequence along with its context. This record belongs to a study of T cells in women clearing cervical HPV infection. Turning to the study itself: Controls' single incident HPV16 infection cleared within 12 months without precancer. For cases, blood was sampled a median around 150 days after lesion detection, interquartile range roughly 80 to 200 days.

Some clones are missing from TCRdb's copy, which holds only in-frame ones; the method was immunoSEQ multiplex PCR. Its table lists about 35,000 clones. The sequence came from a woman between 18 and 75 years old with a cervical HPV16 infection that either progressed to CIN3+ or cleared (not recorded which). The sample was blood buffy coat.

The CDR3 bases that were read are TGTGCCAGCAGACAGGGGGCGGGCACCGGGGAG. Translating gives CASRQGAGTGE. The complete CDR3 protein is CASRQGAGTGELFF. The chain joins TRBV2 to TRBJ2-2; 9 nucleotides agree with TRBD1. The read stops 3 residues short of the end of the CDR3; the missing end is completed from the germline J gene. The CDR3 totals 14 residues. The trim removed 6 bases at V and 4 bases at J, leaving 3 bases unmatched. Germline lookup yields CDR1 SNHLY and CDR2 FYNNEI.